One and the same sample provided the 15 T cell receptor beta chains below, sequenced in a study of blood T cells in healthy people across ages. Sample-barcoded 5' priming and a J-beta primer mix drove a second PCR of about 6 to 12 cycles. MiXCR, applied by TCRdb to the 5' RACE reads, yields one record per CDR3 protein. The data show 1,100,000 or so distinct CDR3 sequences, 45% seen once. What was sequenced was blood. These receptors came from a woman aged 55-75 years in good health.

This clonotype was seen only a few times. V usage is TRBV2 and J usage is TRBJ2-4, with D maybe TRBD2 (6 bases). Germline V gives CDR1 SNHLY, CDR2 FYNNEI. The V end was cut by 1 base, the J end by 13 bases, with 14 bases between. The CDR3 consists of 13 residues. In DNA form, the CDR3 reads TGTGCCAGCAGTGAAGGGAGGGTAGGCGCGCAGTACTTC. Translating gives CASSEGRVGAQYF.

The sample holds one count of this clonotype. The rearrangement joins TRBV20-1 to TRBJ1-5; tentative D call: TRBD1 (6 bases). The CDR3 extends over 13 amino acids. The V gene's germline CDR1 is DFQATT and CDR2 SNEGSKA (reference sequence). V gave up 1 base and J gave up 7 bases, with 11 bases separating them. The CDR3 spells CSARGTVRQPQHF. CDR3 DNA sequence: TGCAGTGCTAGAGGGACAGTCAGGCAGCCCCAGCATTTT.

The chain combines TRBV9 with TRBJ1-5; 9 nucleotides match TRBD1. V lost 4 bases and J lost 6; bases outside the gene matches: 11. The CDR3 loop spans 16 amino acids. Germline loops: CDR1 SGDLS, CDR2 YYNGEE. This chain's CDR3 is CASSPGTGSYFQPQHF. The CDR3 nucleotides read TGTGCCAGCAGCCCCGGGACAGGGAGCTACTTTCAGCCCCAGCATTTT.

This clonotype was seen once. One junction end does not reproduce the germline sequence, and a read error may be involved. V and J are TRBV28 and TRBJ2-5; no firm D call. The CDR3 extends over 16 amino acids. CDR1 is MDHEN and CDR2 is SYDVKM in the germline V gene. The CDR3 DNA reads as TGTGCCAGCAGTTTTGAGTGGCGGTCGTACCAAGAGACCCAGTACTTT. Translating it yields CASSFEWRSYQETQYF. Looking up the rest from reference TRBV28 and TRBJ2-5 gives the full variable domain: DVKVTQSSRYLVKRTGEKVFLECVQDMDHENMFWYRQDPGLGLRLIYFSYDVKMKEKGDIPEGYSVSREKKERFSLILESASTNQTSMYLCASSFEWRSYQETQYFGPGTRLLVL.

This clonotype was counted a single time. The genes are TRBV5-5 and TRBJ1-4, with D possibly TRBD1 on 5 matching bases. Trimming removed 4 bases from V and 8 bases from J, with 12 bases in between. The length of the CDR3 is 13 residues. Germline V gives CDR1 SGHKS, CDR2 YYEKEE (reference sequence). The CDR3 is CASSDGTQEKLFF. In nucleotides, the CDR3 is TGTGCCAGCAGCGACGGGACCCAAGAAAAACTGTTTTTT.

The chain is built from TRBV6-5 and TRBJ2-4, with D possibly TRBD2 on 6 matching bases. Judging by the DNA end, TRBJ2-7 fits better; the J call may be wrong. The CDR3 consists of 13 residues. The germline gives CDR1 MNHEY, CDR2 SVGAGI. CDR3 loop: CASSDRGWGEQYF. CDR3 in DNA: TGTGCCAGCAGTGATCGGGGGTGGGGCGAGCAGTACTTC.

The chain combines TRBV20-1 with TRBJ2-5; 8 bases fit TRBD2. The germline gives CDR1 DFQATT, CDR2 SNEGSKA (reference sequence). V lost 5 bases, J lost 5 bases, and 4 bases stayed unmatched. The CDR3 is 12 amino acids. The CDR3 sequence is CSARTSRETQYF. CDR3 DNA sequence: TGCAGTGCTCGGACTAGCAGGGAGACCCAGTACTTC.

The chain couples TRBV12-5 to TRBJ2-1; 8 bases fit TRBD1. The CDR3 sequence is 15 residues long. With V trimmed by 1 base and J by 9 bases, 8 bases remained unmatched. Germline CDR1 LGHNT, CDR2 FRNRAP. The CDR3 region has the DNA TGTGCTAGTGGTTTGGGGACAGGGCGGGACGGTGAGCAGTTCTTC. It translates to CASGLGTGRDGEQFF.

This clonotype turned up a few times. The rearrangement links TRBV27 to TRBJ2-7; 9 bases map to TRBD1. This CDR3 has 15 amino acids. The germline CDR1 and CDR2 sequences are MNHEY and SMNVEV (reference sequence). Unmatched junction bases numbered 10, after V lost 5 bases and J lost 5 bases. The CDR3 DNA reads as TGTGCCAGCAGTCCCCCGGGACAGGGCCCCGACGAGCAGTACTTC. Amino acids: CASSPPGQGPDEQYF.

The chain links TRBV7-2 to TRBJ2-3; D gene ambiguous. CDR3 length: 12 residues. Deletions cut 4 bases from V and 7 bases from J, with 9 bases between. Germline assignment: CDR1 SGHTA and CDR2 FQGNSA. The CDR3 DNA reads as TGTGCCAGCAGCTCTAAAGGTTATACGCAGTATTTT. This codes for CASSSKGYTQYF.

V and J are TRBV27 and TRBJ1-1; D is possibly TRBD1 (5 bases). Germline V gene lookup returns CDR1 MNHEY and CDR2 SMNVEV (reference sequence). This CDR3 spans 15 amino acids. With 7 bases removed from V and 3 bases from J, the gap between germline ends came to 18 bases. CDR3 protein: CASTPLGTYHTEAFF. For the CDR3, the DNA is TGTGCCAGCACACCCTTGGGGACCTACCACACTGAAGCTTTCTTT.

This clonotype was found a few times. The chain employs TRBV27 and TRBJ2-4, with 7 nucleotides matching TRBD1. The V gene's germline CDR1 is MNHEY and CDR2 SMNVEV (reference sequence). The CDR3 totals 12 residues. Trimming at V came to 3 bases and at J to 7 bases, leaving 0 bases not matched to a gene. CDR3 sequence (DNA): TGTGCCAGCAGTTTGACAGGGAACATTCAGTACTTC. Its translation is CASSLTGNIQYF.

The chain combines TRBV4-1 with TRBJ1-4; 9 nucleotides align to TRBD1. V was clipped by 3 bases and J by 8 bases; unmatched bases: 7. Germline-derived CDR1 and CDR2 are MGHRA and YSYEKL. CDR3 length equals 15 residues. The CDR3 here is CASSQTGTGREKLFF. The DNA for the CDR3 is TGCGCCAGCAGCCAGACCGGGACAGGGAGGGAAAAACTGTTTTTT.

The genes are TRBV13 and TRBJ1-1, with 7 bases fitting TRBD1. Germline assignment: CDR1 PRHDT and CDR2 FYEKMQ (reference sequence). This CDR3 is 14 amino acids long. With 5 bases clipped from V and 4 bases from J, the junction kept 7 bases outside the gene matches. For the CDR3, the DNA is TGTGCCAGCAGCCTCAGGGGGTTTAGCACTGAAGCTTTCTTT. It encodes CASSLRGFSTEAFF.

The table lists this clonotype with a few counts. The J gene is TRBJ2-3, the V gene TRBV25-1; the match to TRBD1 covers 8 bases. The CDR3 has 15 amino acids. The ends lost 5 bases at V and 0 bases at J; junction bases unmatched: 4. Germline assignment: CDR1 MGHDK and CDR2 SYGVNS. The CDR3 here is CASSPYRGSTDTQYF. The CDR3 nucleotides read TGTGCCAGCAGTCCGTACAGGGGGAGCACAGATACGCAGTATTTT.